The rows below give T cell receptor beta chains drawn from one sample of a study of blood T cell repertoires in COVID-19. The repertoire was sequenced with immunoSEQ multiplex PCR; TCRdb's copy has only in-frame clones and lacks some. The sample records 40,000 to 55,000 clones, around 82% being singletons. Sequenced: peripheral blood. These receptors were collected from a human donor in a cohort sampled during active COVID-19. CDR3s include the opening cysteine and the closing phenylalanine or tryptophan. Each record gives: clone size, D gene, J gene, V gene, CDR3 DNA, CDR3 protein. A D gene is named only where the DNA matches it firmly. The size entry is marked missing in some rows and otherwise reads once, few, many or a size class.

>NA|TRBD2|TRBJ2-7|TRBV5-1
TGCGCCAGCAGCCAAGGACTAGCGGGGGGGTTCTACGAGCAGTACTTC
CASSQGLAGGFYEQYF
>NA|TRBD1|TRBJ2-7|TRBV5-6
TGTGCCAGCTGCTTCGGGACAGTGACCTACGAGCAGTACTTC
CASCFGTVTYEQYF
>NA|NA|TRBJ2-7|TRBV11-2
TGTGCCAGCAGCTCGTCCTACGAGCAGTACTTC
CASSSSYEQYF
>NA|TRBD2|TRBJ2-3|TRBV9
TGTGCCAGCAACGTAGTGGGGGGGTTGGGTGATACGCAGTATTTT
CASNVVGGLGDTQYF
>NA|TRBD2|TRBJ2-1|TRBV5-1
TGCGCCAGCAGCGAAAGGACTAGCGTCACCAATGAGCAGTTCTTC
CASSERTSVTNEQFF
>NA|TRBD2|TRBJ2-5|TRBV2
TGTGCCAGTACTAGCGGGGGCAGGTGGGGAGAGACCCAGTACTTC
CASTSGGRWGETQYF
>few|TRBD1|TRBJ2-3|TRBV11-2
TGTGCCAGCAGCCGCCATGACAGGGGGCTTGATACGCAGTATTTT
CASSRHDRGLDTQYF
>NA|NA|TRBJ2-1|TRBV20-1
TGCAGTGCGGAACAGATCAATGAGCAGTTCTTC
CSAEQINEQFF
>few|NA|TRBJ1-1|TRBV2
TGTGCCAGCAATGAGCTAAGGGGGTACACTGAAGCTTTCTTT
CASNELRGYTEAFF
>NA|NA|TRBJ1-6|TRBV25-1
TGTGCCAGCAGTGAATTGAGGGTACGTTCACCCCTCCACTTT
CASSELRVRSPLHF
>NA|NA|TRBJ2-3|TRBV2
TGTGCCAGCAGCGATAGGACTATCACAGATACGCAGTATTTT
CASSDRTITDTQYF
>once|NA|TRBJ2-2|TRBV11-2
TGTGCCAGCAGCTTAGTCTCGCCCGGGACACTAAACACCGGGGAGCTGTTTTTT
CASSLVSPGTLNTGELFF
>NA|TRBD1|TRBJ1-1|TRBV7-9
TGTGCCAGCAGTTTCCCAGCCAGGGGGACTGAAGCTTTCTTT
CASSFPARGTEAFF
>NA|TRBD2|TRBJ2-5|TRBV5-1
TGCGCCAGCAGCTTGGCGGGGGGGCGGATGGAGACCCAGTACTTC
CASSLAGGRMETQYF
>NA|NA|TRBJ2-1|TRBV3-1/TRBV3-2
TGTGCCAGCAGCCAACACGGGGGAGTATTCTACAATGAGCAGTTCTTC
CASSQHGGVFYNEQFF
>once|NA|TRBJ2-5|TRBV23-1
TGCGCCAGCAGTCAATCCACAAAAGAGACCCAGTACTTC
CASSQSTKETQYF
>NA|NA|TRBJ2-3|TRBV11-3
TGTGCCAGCAGCTTTGGTAGTGCCACAGATACGCAGTATTTT
CASSFGSATDTQYF
>once|TRBD1|TRBJ1-2|TRBV29-1
TGCAGCGTTGGGACAGGGGACTATGGCTACACCTTC
CSVGTGDYGYTF
>few|TRBD1|TRBJ1-4|TRBV5-4
TGTGCCAGCAGCCGAAGGACAGGAAATGAAAAACTGTTTTTT
CASSRRTGNEKLFF
>NA|TRBD1|TRBJ1-2|TRBV10-3
TGTGCCATCAGTGAGAAGGGGGCAGCTTTTAACCGCTATGGCTACACCTTC
CAISEKGAAFNRYGYTF
>NA|NA|TRBJ2-7|TRBV13
TGTGCCAGCAGCTCACGACGCACAGGGATGAGGATCTACGAGCAGTACTTC
CASSSRRTGMRIYEQYF
>once|NA|TRBJ1-6|TRBV19
TGTGCCAGTAGTATACGGGGACTGAATTCACCCCTCCACTTT
CASSIRGLNSPLHF
>few|TRBD2|TRBJ2-1|TRBV5-1
TGCGCCAGCAGCCAAACTAGCGGGGGGCGGAATGAGCAGTTCTTC
CASSQTSGGRNEQFF
>NA|TRBD2|TRBJ2-5|TRBV3-1/TRBV3-2
TGTGCCAGCAGGATCCGACTAGCGGGGCAAGAGACCCAGTACTTC
CASRIRLAGQETQYF